This T cell receptor beta chain originates from a study of preoperative IRX-2 immunotherapy in early breast cancer. Treatment here: preoperative locoregional IRX-2 cytokine immunotherapy. Measured with immunoSEQ multiplex PCR; TCRdb has only the in-frame clones, and not every one. The sample carries about 38,000 clones, roughly 82% recorded once. The V end was cut by 7 bases, the J end by 0 bases, with 12 bases between. Germline V gene data show CDR1 as LNHDA and CDR2 as SQIVND (reference sequence). The CDR3 contains 14 residues. The chain couples TRBV19 to TRBJ1-1; the D gene is possibly TRBD1 (5 bases). The sample was lymph node tissue, taken after IRX-2 immunotherapy. The receptor was derived from a human donor with breast cancer. The CDR3 loop is CASTDSSMNTEAFF. CDR3 coding DNA: TGTGCCAGTACTGACAGTTCCATGAACACTGAAGCTTTCTTT.